Many counts were recorded for the clone carrying this TCR beta chain. V was cut by 0 bases and J by 0 bases, with 6 bases left in between. The CDR3 extends over 15 amino acids. CDR1 and CDR2 from the germline V gene are SGHTA and FQGNSA. Primed by a sample-barcoded 5' primer and a J-beta primer mix, a second PCR proceeded for 7 to 11 cycles. From the 5' RACE reads, TCRdb called clonotypes with MiXCR, one entry per CDR3 protein. The repertoire includes hundreds of thousands of distinct CDR3 sequences, over 40% of them detected once, and about 13% sits in the top ten. The record originates from a study of blood T cells in healthy people across ages.

V gene TRBV7-2 combines with J gene TRBJ2-1; D gene uncertain. Sequencing was performed on blood. This TCR was recovered from a woman aged 80 or older in good health. The CDR3 sequence is CASSLAAASYNEQFF. The CDR3 DNA is TGTGCCAGCAGCTTAGCGGCCGCCTCCTACAATGAGCAGTTCTTC.